Listed below are T cell receptor beta chains from one sample, sequenced in a study of glioma-infiltrating T cells after dendritic cell vaccination. Libraries were prepared by immunoSEQ multiplex PCR; TCRdb keeps only in-frame clonotypes and omits some of them. Of about 50,000 clones listed, around nine tenths are singletons. The source was blood, collected after dendritic cell vaccination. These receptors were collected from a human donor with glioblastoma. CDR3s include the opening cysteine and the closing phenylalanine or tryptophan. D genes are given only for firm matches. For some rows the clone size is stated as once, few or many, or as a class when expanded; others skip it.

v_gene,d_gene,abundance,j_gene,CDR3aa,CDR3nt
TRBV9,TRBD2,NA,TRBJ2-1,CASSVVVAGINEQFF,TGTGCCAGCAGCGTAGTAGTAGCGGGCATCAATGAGCAGTTCTTC
TRBV18,TRBD1,NA,TRBJ2-7,CASSSGQGDSYEQYF,TGTGCCAGCTCATCGGGGCAGGGGGACTCCTACGAGCAGTACTTC
TRBV28,TRBD1,NA,TRBJ2-7,CASRPPGGRVEQYF,TGTGCCAGCAGACCCCCAGGGGGAAGGGTCGAGCAGTACTTC
TRBV28,NA,few,TRBJ1-5,CASSSPNYVWTAYNQPQHF,TGTGCCAGCAGTTCCCCTAATTACGTGTGGACAGCCTACAATCAGCCCCAGCATTTT
TRBV4-1,TRBD2,NA,TRBJ2-1,CASSQDSASGRLGEQFF,TGCGCCAGCAGCCAAGATTCGGCTAGCGGGAGACTCGGCGAGCAGTTCTTC
TRBV28,NA,NA,TRBJ2-7,CASYGYYEQYF,TGTGCCAGCTACGGTTACTACGAGCAGTACTTC
TRBV9,TRBD1,once,TRBJ1-2,CASSVLTGVDGYTF,TGTGCCAGCAGCGTCCTAACAGGGGTCGATGGCTACACCTTC
TRBV29-1,NA,NA,TRBJ1-1,CSVADTEAFF,TGCAGCGTTGCCGACACTGAAGCTTTCTTT
TRBV7-2,NA,NA,TRBJ1-4,CASREGTRVGKLFF,TGTGCCAGCAGGGAGGGCACCAGGGTGGGGAAACTGTTTTTT
TRBV9,TRBD2,NA,TRBJ2-7,CASSVSSGGLGVYEQYF,TGTGCCAGCAGCGTATCCTCGGGGGGTTTGGGAGTTTACGAGCAGTACTTC
TRBV6-6,TRBD2,NA,TRBJ2-5,CASRRGLAGGIETQYF,TGTGCCAGCAGGCGAGGACTAGCGGGAGGGATAGAGACCCAGTACTTC
TRBV7-2,NA,NA,TRBJ2-5,CASSLARQETQYF,TGTGCCAGCAGCTTAGCGCGACAGGAGACCCAGTACTTC
TRBV5-1,TRBD2,NA,TRBJ2-7,CASSSGGNEQYF,TGCGCCAGCAGCTCGGGGGGGAACGAGCAGTACTTC
TRBV4-1,TRBD1,NA,TRBJ2-5,CASSQQGAIGETQYF,TGCGCCAGCAGCCAGCAGGGGGCTATTGGTGAGACCCAGTACTTC
TRBV5-6,NA,NA,TRBJ1-2,CASSLAGGRDYGYTF,TGTGCCAGCAGCTTGGCGGGGGGGCGCGACTATGGCTACACCTTC
TRBV4-2,TRBD2,NA,TRBJ2-1,CASSQVTSGRANEQFF,TGTGCCAGCAGCCAAGTGACTAGCGGGAGGGCCAATGAGCAGTTCTTC
TRBV30,TRBD2,once,TRBJ2-1,CASTGTNIYNEQFF,TGTGCCTCCACCGGGACTAACATATACAATGAGCAGTTCTTC
TRBV28,NA,NA,TRBJ1-2,CATGSGLYYGYTF,TGTGCCACCGGGAGCGGGTTGTACTATGGCTACACCTTC
TRBV5-5,NA,NA,TRBJ1-5,CASSWALNQPQHF,TGTGCCAGCAGCTGGGCCCTAAATCAGCCCCAGCATTTT
TRBV10-3,TRBD1,NA,TRBJ1-3,CAISRQGTFSGNTIYF,TGTGCCATCAGTCGACAGGGGACCTTCTCTGGAAACACCATATATTTT
TRBV7-9,NA,NA,TRBJ2-7,CASSLDRAYEQYF,TGTGCCAGCAGCTTAGACAGGGCTTACGAGCAGTACTTC
TRBV11-1,TRBD2,NA,TRBJ2-7,CASSLAAIGRGRAFEQYF,TGTGCCAGCAGCTTAGCGGCGATCGGTCGGGGGAGGGCGTTCGAGCAGTACTTC
TRBV10-3,TRBD1,once,TRBJ2-2,CAIGGQGRNTGELFF,TGTGCCATCGGTGGACAGGGACGGAACACCGGGGAGCTGTTTTTT
TRBV4-2,TRBD2,NA,TRBJ2-3,CASMTSGRVGTQYF,TGTGCCAGCATGACTAGCGGGAGGGTGGGTACGCAGTATTTT
TRBV10-3,TRBD2,NA,TRBJ2-7,CASTSGRNEQYF,TGTGCCAGCACTAGCGGGAGGAACGAGCAGTACTTC
TRBV10-3,TRBD2,NA,TRBJ2-1,CAIGTAGGNEQFF,TGTGCCATCGGGACAGCGGGGGGGAATGAGCAGTTCTTC
TRBV21-1,NA,NA,TRBJ1-5,CASSSRCPDRAGQPQHF,TGTGCCAGCAGCTCCCGTTGCCCGGACAGGGCAGGTCAGCCCCAGCATTTT
TRBV9,TRBD2,NA,TRBJ2-1,CASSLGTSGSFYEQFF,TGTGCCAGCAGCCTCGGGACTAGCGGGAGTTTCTATGAGCAGTTCTTC
TRBV4-1,TRBD2,NA,TRBJ2-7,CASSQAAGRDEQYF,TGTGCCAGCAGCCAAGCGGCAGGGAGGGACGAGCAGTACTTC
TRBV6-1,TRBD1,NA,TRBJ1-2,CASSDRVGSGYTF,TGTGCCAGCAGCGACAGGGTGGGTAGTGGCTACACCTTC
TRBV12-5,NA,NA,TRBJ2-2,CASGLVLGRRWTGELFF,TGTGCTAGTGGTTTGGTCCTTGGGCGAAGGTGGACCGGGGAGCTGTTTTTT
TRBV7-3,TRBD1,NA,TRBJ2-7,CASSRDRGNKQYF,TGTGCCAGCAGCAGAGACAGGGGAAACAAGCAGTACTTC
TRBV29-1,TRBD2,NA,TRBJ2-7,CSVGSRDYATNEQYF,TGCAGCGTCGGCTCTCGGGACTACGCGACAAACGAGCAGTACTTC
TRBV5-1,TRBD1,NA,TRBJ1-6,CASSLAGQGLSPLHF,TGCGCCAGCAGCTTGGCGGGACAGGGATTGTCACCCCTCCACTTT
TRBV2,NA,NA,TRBJ1-4,CASRIGGMAEKLFF,TGTGCCAGCCGCATAGGCGGAATGGCCGAAAAACTGTTTTTT
TRBV18,NA,NA,TRBJ2-5,CASSPIGRETQYF,TGTGCCAGCTCACCGATAGGGAGAGAGACCCAGTACTTC
TRBV11-2,TRBD1,NA,TRBJ1-2,CASSHLTGIYGYTF,TGTGCCAGCAGTCATCTGACAGGGATCTATGGCTACACCTTC
TRBV10-3,NA,NA,TRBJ2-7,CAIRIQKDLTYEQYF,TGTGCCATCAGGATACAAAAGGACTTAACCTACGAGCAGTACTTC
TRBV2,TRBD2,NA,TRBJ2-1,CASSVGLAGINEQFF,TGTGCCAGCAGTGTGGGCCTAGCGGGAATAAATGAGCAGTTCTTC
TRBV2,TRBD2,NA,TRBJ2-7,CASSGRGAGEQYF,TGTGCCAGCAGCGGGAGGGGTGCGGGCGAGCAGTACTTC
TRBV9,TRBD1,NA,TRBJ1-1,CASSETSGGGYTEAFF,TGTGCCAGCAGCGAAACATCAGGGGGCGGGTACACTGAAGCTTTCTTT
TRBV5-5,TRBD1,NA,TRBJ1-5,CASSPKDRGWDPQHF,TGTGCCAGCAGCCCCAAGGACAGGGGTTGGGATCCCCAGCATTTT
TRBV10-3,TRBD2,NA,TRBJ2-3,CAISTLTSGRSLSTDTQYF,TGTGCCATCTCGACTCTGACTAGCGGGAGGTCGTTGAGCACAGATACGCAGTATTTT
TRBV25-1,NA,NA,TRBJ2-3,CASSEIGQGTDTQYF,TGTGCCAGCAGTGAAATCGGACAAGGGACAGATACGCAGTATTTT
TRBV29-1,TRBD1,NA,TRBJ1-5,CSVYLGQAQHF,TGCAGCGTCTACCTCGGACAGGCCCAGCATTTT
TRBV18,TRBD2,NA,TRBJ2-1,CASSPPGLAETYNEQFF,TGTGCCAGCTCACCGCCGGGGCTAGCGGAGACCTACAATGAGCAGTTCTTC
TRBV7-9,TRBD2,NA,TRBJ2-1,CASSRLAGPSYNEQFF,TGTGCCAGCAGCAGACTAGCGGGCCCCTCTTACAATGAGCAGTTCTTC
TRBV28,TRBD2,NA,TRBJ2-1,CASRGTSGNYEQFF,TGTGCCAGCAGAGGGACTAGCGGGAACTATGAGCAGTTCTTC
TRBV25-1,TRBD2,NA,TRBJ2-1,CASSDVLAGANEQFF,TGTGCCAGCAGTGACGTCCTAGCGGGAGCCAATGAGCAGTTCTTC
TRBV19,TRBD2,NA,TRBJ2-1,CASIGLAGSSYNEQFF,TGTGCCAGTATCGGACTAGCGGGTAGCTCCTACAATGAGCAGTTCTTC
TRBV19,NA,NA,TRBJ1-4,CASSIQVHEKLFF,TGTGCCAGTAGTATTCAGGTCCATGAAAAACTGTTTTTT
TRBV30,TRBD1,NA,TRBJ1-2,CACPPGQAGYGYTF,TGTGCCTGCCCCCCCGGACAGGCGGGCTATGGCTACACCTTC
TRBV2,TRBD1,NA,TRBJ2-5,CASTWGQGSQTQYF,TGTGCCAGCACGTGGGGACAGGGTTCGCAGACCCAGTACTTC
TRBV28,TRBD2,NA,TRBJ2-3,CATSRGGAGTDTQYF,TGTGCCACCTCCCGGGGGGGGGCCGGGACAGATACGCAGTATTTT